This T cell receptor (beta chain) is drawn from a study of cytomegalovirus exposure and HLA in healthy donors. Study-level information: Early released data had around 89 million unique TCRs, all coming from HLA-typed donors. General study results and limits: In a later analysis, HLA-associated beta chains showed higher expansion and lower generation probabilities than comparable chains. In a later analysis, TCR association rates varied by HLA locus: DRB1 most, HLA-C fewest. Researchers catalogued about 150 TCR beta chains as cytomegalovirus-associated.

CDR3 length: 17 residues. Germline V lookup: CDR1 SGHVS, CDR2 FQNEAQ. The V gene lost 5 bases and the J gene lost 2 bases, with 19 bases spanning the gap. Comment on this clone: Its antigen is not known.

A multiplex PCR was run with 60 Vbeta primers and 13 Jbeta primers. Profiled with immunoSEQ multiplex PCR; TCRdb holds only in-frame clones, not every one. This table has tens of thousands of clones, about two thirds appearing once. This sequence joins TRBV7-8 and TRBJ1-5; D remains ambiguous. The sequence derives from a woman between 40 and 55 years old in good health and CMV-seropositive. The sample consisted of PBMCs. CDR3 sequence: CASSPGVVSRGNQPQHF. For the CDR3, the DNA is TGTGCCAGCAGCCCCGGGGTGGTCTCCCGTGGCAATCAGCCCCAGCATTTT.